The entry that follows covers one T cell receptor (beta chain) sequence. Its antigen is as yet unknown. Germline values: CDR1 MGHRA, CDR2 YSYEKL. The CDR3 is made up of 16 amino acids. V was pared by 0 bases and J by 0 bases, with 12 bases between. This specimen comes from a study of shared clonotypes between healthy human individuals. In the study overall: Donors had three CD4 naive, three CD4 memory, two CD8 naive and one CD8 memory plate apiece. The study, taken as a whole, reports: Among donors, clonotype sharing was expected to be affected by sequencing depth. The sampled material consisted only of blood, and tissue repertoires are likely to differ.

As defined, naive CD8 cells were CD45RO-negative and positively selected for CCR7, with terminally differentiated effector memory CD45RA+ cells excluded. Those who donated were healthy HIV-negative adults, with no recent acute infections or vaccinations reported. Method: immunoSEQ multiplex PCR; TCRdb's copy keeps in-frame clones and lacks some. The sample carries approximately 810,000 clones, 80% to 95% recorded once. The chain is built from TRBV4-1 and TRBJ2-7, with D possibly TRBD2 on 6 matching bases. Specimen: naive CD8+ T cells sorted from blood. The TCR sequence derives from a man between 25 and 39 years old in good health. The CDR3 DNA is TGCGCCAGCAGCCAAGAGGGCGGGATCAGCTCCTACGAGCAGTACTTC. Translated, it gives CASSQEGGISSYEQYF.